Shown below are 22 T cell receptor beta chains from a single sample sequenced in a study of multiple sclerosis patients with progressive multifocal leukoencephalopathy. Regarding time point: time of PML onset. The method was immunoSEQ multiplex PCR; TCRdb's version includes in-frame clones alone and lacks a portion of them. The table lists some 30,000 clones, 85% of them singletons. This specimen consisted of PBMCs, obtained from a patient treated with natalizumab. The origin of the receptors is a woman aged 25 to 39 with progressive multifocal leukoencephalopathy.

The V gene is TRBV5-6, the J gene TRBJ2-5; 9 positions agree with TRBD2. V lost 0 bases to trimming and J lost 5 bases; unmatched junction nucleotides: 8. The V gene's germline CDR1 is SGHDT and CDR2 YYEEEE. This CDR3 contains 16 residues. CDR3 DNA: TGTGCCAGCAGCTTGGCCGGGCTAGCGGGAAGGGAGACCCAGTACTTC. It encodes CASSLAGLAGRETQYF.

This clone showed up just once. The gene calls are TRBV5-1 and TRBJ2-7; the D is unclear. Germline V gene lookup returns CDR1 SGHRS and CDR2 YFSETQ. CDR3 length: 13 amino acids. V was pared by 4 bases and J by 3 bases, with 11 bases between. The CDR3 here is CASSRRGSYEQYF. CDR3 DNA: TGCGCCAGCAGCCGCCGAGGAAGCTACGAGCAGTACTTC.

The rearrangement uses TRBV7-6 and TRBJ1-1; tentative D call: TRBD1 (5 bases). Germline CDR1 SGHVS, CDR2 FNYEAQ. With 3 bases removed from V and 5 bases from J, the gap between germline ends came to 13 bases. This CDR3 has 14 residues. The CDR3 bases are TGTGCCAGCAGCTTTCCCCAGGAGGGGACTGAAGCTTTCTTT. This gives the protein CASSFPQEGTEAFF.

The chain couples TRBV6-5 to TRBJ1-5; a weak D match, TRBD1 (5 bases). CDR1 is MNHEY, CDR2 SVGAGI, per germline. CDR3 size: 15 residues. Trimming pared 0 bases from V and 4 bases from J, leaving 10 bases between. The CDR3 DNA reads as TGTGCCAGCAGTTACTCGTGGCAGGGTAATCAGCCCCAGCATTTT. Protein sequence: CASSYSWQGNQPQHF.

The rearrangement uses TRBV2 and TRBJ2-1; no firm D call. The V gene's germline CDR1 is SNHLY and CDR2 FYNNEI. The CDR3 totals 15 residues. Trimming removed 6 bases from V and 5 bases from J, with 17 bases in between. DNA for the CDR3: TGTGCCAGCAGGGGCCTCACGGCGGTTCACAATGAGCAGTTCTTC. This codes for CASRGLTAVHNEQFF. The variable domain in full, completed from reference TRBV2 and TRBJ2-1, reads EPEVTQTPSHQVTQMGQEVILRCVPISNHLYFYWYRQILGQKVEFLVSFYNNEISEKSEIFDDQFSVERPDGSNFTLKIRSTKLEDSAMYFCASRGLTAVHNEQFFGPGTRLTVL.

The rearrangement joins TRBV29-1 to TRBJ2-7; D remains ambiguous. Germline V gives CDR1 SQVTM, CDR2 ANQGSEA. The CDR3 consists of 12 residues. Trimming took off 2 bases at V and 2 bases at J, with 7 bases between the two ends. DNA of the CDR3: TGCAGCGTTGAATTAGACACCTACGAGCAGTACTTC. Its translation is CSVELDTYEQYF.

The rearrangement uses TRBV5-6 and TRBJ2-7; no definite D call. V was pared by 0 bases and J by 2 bases, with 6 bases between. This CDR3 has 13 residues. CDR1 and CDR2 (germline): SGHDT, YYEEEE. CDR3 DNA: TGTGCCAGCAGCTTGGAACGTACCTACGAGCAGTACTTC. This sequence encodes CASSLERTYEQYF.

The rearrangement links TRBV30 to TRBJ1-5; 9 positions match TRBD1. The CDR3 totals 13 residues. Germline-derived CDR1 and CDR2 are GTSNPN and SVGIG (reference sequence). CDR3 nucleotides: TGTGGGGCCACAGGGGGCGAACATCAGCCCCAGCATTTT. Its translation: CGATGGEHQPQHF.

The chain combines TRBV14 with TRBJ2-5; D unresolved. V lost 4 bases and J lost 4, with 10 bases in between. This CDR3 has 13 residues. The germline V gene encodes CDR1 SGHDN and CDR2 FVKESK. In nucleotides, the CDR3 is TGTGCCAGCAGCCGATCAACAACAGAGACCCAGTACTTC. As protein: CASSRSTTETQYF.

V is TRBV19 and J is TRBJ2-7, with 8 positions matching TRBD1. Germline loops: CDR1 LNHDA, CDR2 SQIVND (reference sequence). V was clipped by 5 bases and J by 12 bases; unmatched bases: 12. The CDR3 runs 13 residues. The CDR3 reads CASSSRGQGGLYF. CDR3 coding DNA: TGTGCCAGTAGTTCCCGCGGACAGGGTGGATTGTACTTC.

The chain carries TRBV6-5 and TRBJ1-1, with 7 bases identical to TRBD1. Looked up from germline, CDR1 is MNHEY and CDR2 is SVGAGI. This CDR3 is built from 15 residues. With V trimmed by 5 bases and J by 8 bases, 14 bases remained unmatched. Written as DNA, the CDR3 is TGTGCCAGCAGTACCCACAGGGGAAGCGTTTTGGAAGCTTTCTTT. This sequence encodes CASSTHRGSVLEAFF.

This chain links TRBV18 with TRBJ1-3, with D unresolved. Trimming shortened V by 2 bases and J by 0 bases, and 8 bases separated the two germline ends. Germline V CDR1 and CDR2: KGHSH, LQKENI. The CDR3 loop spans 15 amino acids. This CDR3 is CASSPGRLSGNTIYF. CDR3 nucleotide sequence: TGTGCCAGCTCACCAGGCCGGCTCTCTGGAAACACCATATATTTT.

This clone has a single count. This chain joins TRBV11-2 and TRBJ2-1; 8 nucleotides match TRBD2. Germline V gene lookup returns CDR1 SGHAT and CDR2 FQNNGV. V shed 4 bases, J shed 6 bases, and the junction held 11 bases outside the gene matches. There are 16 residues in the CDR3. The chain's CDR3 is CASSSIRAGGVNEQFF. The CDR3, as DNA: TGTGCCAGCAGCTCCATCCGCGCGGGAGGAGTCAATGAGCAGTTCTTC.

The chain joins TRBV4-3 to TRBJ2-3, with a possible D match to TRBD1 (5 bases). V was clipped by 3 bases and J by 1 base, with 17 bases between them. Germline V CDR1 and CDR2: LGHNA, YSLEER. The CDR3 extends over 17 amino acids. The CDR3 is CASSHPIGQARTDTQYF. CDR3 nucleotide sequence: TGCGCCAGCAGCCACCCCATAGGACAAGCCCGCACAGATACGCAGTATTTT.

The gene calls are TRBV7-7 and TRBJ2-1; D may be TRBD2 (6 bases). Trimming stripped 2 bases from V and 9 bases from J, with 11 bases between. Germline CDR1 is SSHAT and CDR2 is FNYEAQ (reference sequence). This CDR3 is 13 amino acids long. CDR3 region: CASSLSRGSEQFF. The DNA for the CDR3 is TGTGCCAGCAGCTTAAGTCGGGGGAGTGAGCAGTTCTTC.

The V and J genes are TRBV9 and TRBJ2-1; D might be TRBD2 (6 bases). This CDR3 region has 14 residues. V was pared by 0 bases and J by 9 bases, with 13 bases between. CDR1 is SGDLS, CDR2 YYNGEE, per germline. CDR3 residues: CASSVGTVGSEQFF. CDR3 sequence (DNA): TGTGCCAGCAGCGTAGGGACTGTCGGGAGTGAGCAGTTCTTC.

The CDR3: CASSVGPLENYGYTF. CDR3 nucleotide sequence: TGTGCCTCCTCGGTAGGACCCCTGGAGAACTATGGCTACACCTTC. The rearrangement uses TRBV30 and TRBJ1-2, with unresolved D. There are 15 residues in the CDR3. Trimming removed 7 bases at V and 2 bases at J, with 20 bases between. Germline values: CDR1 GTSNPN, CDR2 SVGIG (reference sequence). The full variable domain, with the rest looked up from reference TRBV30 and TRBJ1-2, is SQTIHQWPATLVQPVGSPLSLECTVEGTSNPNLYWYRQAAGRGLQLLFYSVGIGQISSEVPQNLSASRPQDRQFILSSKKLLLSDSGFYLCASSVGPLENYGYTFGSGTRLTVV.

This chain joins TRBV11-2 and TRBJ2-5; no reliable D call. Germline V CDR1 and CDR2: SGHAT, FQNNGV. This CDR3 has 14 amino acids. V was trimmed by 4 bases and J by 1 base, leaving 10 bases between them. CDR3 nucleotides: TGTGCCAGCAGCTCGCCAAGTAGCCAAGAGACCCAGTACTTC. Translating it yields CASSSPSSQETQYF.

The J gene is TRBJ2-7, the V gene TRBV5-5; D is ambiguous. The CDR3 totals 15 residues. In germline, CDR1 is SGHKS, CDR2 YYEKEE (reference sequence). Trimming stripped 5 bases from V and 0 bases from J, with 15 bases between. The CDR3 nucleotides are TGTGCCAGCAGGGTCAGTCCGATCCCCTCCTACGAGCAGTACTTC. Translation: CASRVSPIPSYEQYF.

The V gene is TRBV5-1, the J gene TRBJ1-1, with D tentatively TRBD1 (6 bases). Trimming shortened V by 0 bases and J by 4 bases, and 13 bases separated the two germline ends. The CDR3 spans 15 residues. Per the germline V gene, CDR1 is SGHRS and CDR2 is YFSETQ. The CDR3 loop reads CASSLGTDRSTEAFF. In DNA, the CDR3 is TGCGCCAGCAGCTTGGGGACCGACAGGAGCACTGAAGCTTTCTTT.

The gene calls are TRBV18 and TRBJ2-2; the D gene is possibly TRBD2 (5 bases). The V end was cut by 5 bases, the J end by 4 bases, with 5 bases between. Germline V CDR1 and CDR2: KGHSH, LQKENI. CDR3 length: 12 residues. CDR3 region: CASSTSTGELFF. In nucleotides, the CDR3 is TGTGCCAGCTCAACTAGCACCGGGGAGCTGTTTTTT. The variable domain in full, completed from reference TRBV18 and TRBJ2-2, reads NAGVMQNPRHLVRRRGQEARLRCSPMKGHSHVYWYRQLPEEGLKFMVYLQKENIIDESGMPKERFSAEFPKEGPSILRIQQVVRGDSAAYFCASSTSTGELFFGEGSRLTVL.

The chain is built from TRBV4-1 and TRBJ2-1, with a possible D match to TRBD2 (6 bases). V dropped 7 bases and J dropped 0 bases, with 16 bases sitting between them. The CDR3 spans 16 residues. Germline CDR1 reads MGHRA; CDR2 reads YSYEKL. CDR3 amino acids: CASTLGGMSSYNEQFF. In nucleotides, the CDR3 is TGCGCCAGCACCCTGGGCGGGATGAGCTCCTACAATGAGCAGTTCTTC.